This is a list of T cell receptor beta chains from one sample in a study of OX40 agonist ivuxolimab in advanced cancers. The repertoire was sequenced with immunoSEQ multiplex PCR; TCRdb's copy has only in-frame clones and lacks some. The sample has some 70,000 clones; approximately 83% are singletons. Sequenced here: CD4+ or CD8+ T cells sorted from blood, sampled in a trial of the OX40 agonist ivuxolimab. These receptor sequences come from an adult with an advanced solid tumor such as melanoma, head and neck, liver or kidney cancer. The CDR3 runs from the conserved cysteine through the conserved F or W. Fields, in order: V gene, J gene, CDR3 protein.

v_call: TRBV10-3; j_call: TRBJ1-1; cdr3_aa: CAISEGQNLNTEAFF
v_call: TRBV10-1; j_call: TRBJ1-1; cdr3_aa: CASSRQRESAEAFF
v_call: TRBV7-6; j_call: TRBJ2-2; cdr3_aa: CASSLAGTTTGELFF
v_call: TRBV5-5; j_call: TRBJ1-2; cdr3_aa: CASSSGQGKYHGYTF
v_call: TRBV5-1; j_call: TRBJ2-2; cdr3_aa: CASSLVAGANTGELFF
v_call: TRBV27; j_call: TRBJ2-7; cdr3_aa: CASLLSGRATYEQYF
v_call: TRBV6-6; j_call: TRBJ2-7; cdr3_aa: CASSLSPRAPSYEQYF
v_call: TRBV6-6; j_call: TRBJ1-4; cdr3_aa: CASSYPGGGNEKLFF
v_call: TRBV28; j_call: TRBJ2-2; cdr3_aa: CASSLGDVRTGELFF
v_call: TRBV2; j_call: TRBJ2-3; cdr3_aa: CASRLKTGNEADTQYF
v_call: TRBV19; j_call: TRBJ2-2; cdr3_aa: CATPGQGLAGELFF
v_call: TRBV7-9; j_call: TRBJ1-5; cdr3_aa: CASSLAGDSNQPQHF
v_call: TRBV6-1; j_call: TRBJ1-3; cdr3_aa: CASSEGRPGKNTIYF
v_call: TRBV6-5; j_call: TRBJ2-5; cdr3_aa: CASSYSRDQETQYF
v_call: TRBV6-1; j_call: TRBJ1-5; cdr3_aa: CASSEGGPSNQPQHF
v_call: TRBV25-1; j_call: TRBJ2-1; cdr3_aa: CASSTVRSLGHNEQFF
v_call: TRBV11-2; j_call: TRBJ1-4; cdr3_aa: CASSPGTVNEKLFF
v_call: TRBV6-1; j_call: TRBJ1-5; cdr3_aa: CASYPGNNQPQHF
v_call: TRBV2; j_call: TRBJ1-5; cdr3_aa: CASSGQGIGNQPQHF
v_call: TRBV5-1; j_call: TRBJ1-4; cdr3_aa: CASSSDAREKLFF
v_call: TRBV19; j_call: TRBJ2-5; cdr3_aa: CASSRVTGGAETQYF
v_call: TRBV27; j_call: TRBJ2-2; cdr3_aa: CASSRQSELFF